Shown below are 3 T cell receptor beta chains from a single sample sequenced in a study of T cell responses to AZD1222 COVID-19 vaccine. Only in-frame clones appear in the TCRdb table, and some are missing; sequencing was by immunoSEQ multiplex PCR. The sample lists around 220,000 clones, about 94% occurring once. Sample: peripheral blood, taken 28 days after the second dose of the MenACWY control vaccine. All receptors come from an adult who received the MenACWY meningococcal vaccine as a control.

This chain joins TRBV30 and TRBJ1-1; D is unresolved. The germline gives CDR1 GTSNPN, CDR2 SVGIG (reference sequence). The CDR3 is made up of 12 amino acids. Trimming removed 2 bases from V and 1 base from J, with 5 bases in between. The CDR3 is CAWSLGNTEAFF. In nucleotides, the CDR3 is TGTGCCTGGAGTCTAGGGAACACTGAAGCTTTCTTT. Full variable domain (remainder filled in from reference TRBV30 and TRBJ1-1): SQTIHQWPATLVQPVGSPLSLECTVEGTSNPNLYWYRQAAGRGLQLLFYSVGIGQISSEVPQNLSASRPQDRQFILSSKKLLLSDSGFYLCAWSLGNTEAFFGQGTRLTVV.

The V gene is TRBV13, the J gene TRBJ1-2; D remains ambiguous. V lost 5 bases to trimming and J lost 2 bases, with 6 bases between them. CDR1 PRHDT and CDR2 FYEKMQ come from the germline V gene (reference sequence). This CDR3 spans 12 amino acids. In DNA form, the CDR3 reads TGTGCCAGCAGCGGCCAGAACTATGGCTACACCTTC. The encoded protein is CASSGQNYGYTF.

The genes are TRBV5-4 and TRBJ2-2, with TRBD2 matching over 7 bases. CDR1 SGHNT and CDR2 YYREEE come from the germline V gene (reference sequence). The CDR3 is 15 amino acids. J gave up 4 bases and V 5 bases, and 8 bases lay outside the gene matches. The CDR3 DNA reads TGTGCCAGCAGTGGTGGGCTAGCGGCCACCGGGGAGCTGTTTTTT. Protein: CASSGGLAATGELFF.